This T cell receptor (beta chain) came from a study of blood T cell repertoires in COVID-19. About the study: The United States, Italy and Spain were the sources of the acute and convalescent COVID-19 samples. PBMCs, B-cell-depleted T cells, or T cells were the source of the cDNA or gDNA that made up the material.

CDR3 length: 15 amino acids. Germline values: CDR1 MDHEN, CDR2 SYDVKM. The germline V and J ends were trimmed by 5 bases and 5 bases, with 18 bases remaining between them. Per the study methods: The authors estimated nucleated cell counts from reference gene primer amplification. Data came from immunoSEQ multiplex PCR; TCRdb stores just in-frame clones and leaves some out. The DNA was the basis for D and trimming; V, J and clone size are from that table. This table has over 85,000 clones, more than 70% appearing once. Sequenced: peripheral blood. V gene TRBV28 combines with J gene TRBJ1-2; D is possibly TRBD1 (5 bases). This sequence originates from a human donor with acute or convalescent COVID-19. The donor label of this sample is uncertain. The CDR3 sequence is CASSGHRSLSYGYTF. The CDR3 DNA reads TGTGCCAGCAGTGGACACCGCTCGCTTTCGTATGGCTACACCTTC.